This T cell receptor (beta chain) was identified during a study of blood T cell repertoires in COVID-19. Study context: Sites in the United States, Italy and Spain provided acute and convalescent COVID-19 samples. T cells, B-cell-depleted T cells, or PBMCs provided the cDNA or gDNA that served as material.

This CDR3 is 17 amino acids long. The J segment lost 0 bases and the V segment lost 2 bases, leaving 8 bases of the junction unmatched. The method was immunoSEQ multiplex PCR; TCRdb's version includes in-frame clones alone and lacks a portion of them. The sample has some 700,000 clones; approximately 90% are singletons. The TCR sequence derives from a woman younger than 30 with acute or convalescent COVID-19. V gene TRBV23-1 combines with J gene TRBJ2-3; 7 bases are shared with TRBD1. TRBV23-1 is treated as an ORF (open reading frame) with a function not yet certain. The sample was peripheral blood. This CDR3 is CASSQPGTAPSTDTQYF. Written as DNA, the CDR3 is TGCGCCAGCAGTCAACCCGGGACAGCACCTAGCACAGATACGCAGTATTTT.